One T cell receptor (beta chain) is described in this entry. As a fraction of the sample, this clonotype is large (0.1 to 1%). There is no known antigen for this receptor. No much larger clone exists at a distance of one base, and base qualities are not known. This entry belongs to a study of circulating CD8 cells and anti-PD-1 response in melanoma (TCRdb year 2020). Regarding the study in general: Patients received nivolumab intravenously at 3 mg/kg every 2 weeks. The TCR repertoire analysis was performed on approximately 11 melanoma patients, comprising 7 non-responders and 4 responders. PD-1 on on-treatment samples was detected using a biotinylated anti-human IgG4 antibody. Of the 13 patients in the melanoma cohort, anti-PD-1 was received as first-line therapy by seven patients, and prior targeted therapy or immunotherapy had been received by six patients. Patients with complete or partial responses were counted as responders, while patients with stable or progressive disease (RECIST v1.1) were counted as non-responders.

Inclusive of the bounding cysteine and phenylalanine, the CDR3 is 14 residues long. The kept DNA is CDR3 alone, 42 bases in frame from the first base. Deletion took 1 base off V and 11 bases off J, with a span of 15 bases between the germline ends. Per the germline V gene, SGHDN is the CDR1 and FVKESK is the CDR2. Broad study findings and their caveats: Because material was limited, most experiments were generally run without replicates. The cohort included both treatment-naive and previously treated patients, and the authors noted that this mix could influence results. The DNEG repertoire was the most diverse; PD-1 and DPOS showed similar, higher clonality, and TIGIT repertoires were the least diverse. Because tumor material could not be accessed, tumor reactivity was instead assessed with peptide assays on expanded sorted subsets. Only baseline and M1 samples, drawn from a small cohort with few responders, went into the published TCR repertoire comparisons. Between subsets, repertoires were largely private, with fewer than 8% of TRB clonotypes shared at M1, and the highest sharing was seen between DPOS and TIGIT.

Using a BD FACSAria II cell sorter, four subsets defined by PD-1 and/or TIGIT were sorted out of live CD3+CD8+TCRalphabeta+ cells. To characterize relevance to anti-PD-1 therapy response, circulating CD8 T cells were sorted into four subsets based on PD-1 and TIGIT expression. Both TCR alpha and TCR beta chains were sequenced from each sorted CD8 T-cell subset. Peripheral blood was collected before the first anti-PD-1 injection, after two injections and after four injections. PBMCs were isolated immediately by Ficoll gradient centrifugation. Until use, PBMCs were kept cryopreserved in liquid nitrogen in RPMI containing approximately 20% FCS and roughly 9.6% DMSO. After thawing, PBMCs were stained with a viability dye plus antibodies against CD3, CD8alpha, TCRalphabeta, PD-1 and TIGIT. Total RNA was extracted with the RNeasy Kit, and a RIN above 7 was reached by every sample. Sequenced using a NextSeq 500. TCR libraries were prepared from approximately 14 ng of total RNA with the QIAseq Immune Repertoire RNA Library Kit, Human TCR Panel. Sequencing of the TCR libraries was done on an Illumina NextSeq with a Mid Output V2 kit and asymmetric 261x41 paired-end reads. Each TCR library was diluted to roughly 3.8 nM, pooled, denatured and loaded at about 1 pM. Turning to the authors' computational methods: Processing of the TCR FASTQ files took place in the QIAGEN GeneGlobe Data Analysis Center, and downstream analysis was done in R 3.5.2. To get clonality, Shannon entropy was normalized by the log of the number of unique productive sequences and the result was subtracted from one. For each subset, Fisher exact tests at 5% FDR were used to find TRA or TRB clonotypes whose abundance differed between baseline and M1. Clonotypes with differential abundance were put into four groups: emerging, expanding, contracting or non-expanding/contracting. Repertoire overlap between patients was measured with Morisita's overlap index. TCRdb reanalyzed the raw reads on its own, using fastp at Q25 for trimming and MiXCR for clone calling, and kept in-frame beta chains. Every entry covers one CDR3 protein and lists the most common genes and DNA from its rows. These V and J calls originate from TCRdb's pipeline instead of the authors' own analysis. The sample yields about 490 distinct CDR3 sequences; 7% to 9.5% were counted once. Around 21% of the sample goes to the ten largest clones.

The TCR was taken from a human donor with melanoma. The source material was CD8+ T cells from PBMCs, sampled at baseline or after one month of anti-PD-1 therapy (not recorded which). The chain is encoded by TRBV14 joined to TRBJ2-1, with the D call tentatively TRBD1 or TRBD2, each fitting 7 bases. The nucleotides are TGTGCCAGCAGCCAAGTCCAGGGGGGGCTGCAGCAGTTCTTC. It encodes CASSQVQGGLQQFF.